The entry that follows covers one TCR beta chain sequence. Its antigen is as yet unknown. The data stem from a study of monozygotic twins with inflammatory bowel disease. General study points: The data gave no support to a single strong IBD-associated signal or clonotype.

CDR1 and CDR2 from the germline V gene are LGHNA and YSLEER. There are 15 residues in the CDR3. No DNA is given; TCRdb re-called the 5' RACE reads and lists each CDR3 protein once. Its listing shows 150,000 to 200,000 distinct CDR3 sequences. The chain joins TRBV4-3 to TRBJ2-5. Sequencing was carried out using blood. This clonotype was sampled from a human donor with ulcerative colitis or Crohn's disease, or a healthy co-twin of an affected twin (not recorded which). The CDR3 sequence is CASSQGFWDQETQYF.